This T cell receptor (beta chain) originates from a study of T cells in women clearing cervical HPV infection. Germline-derived CDR1 and CDR2 are SQVTM and ANQGSEA. The trim removed 3 bases at V and 0 bases at J, leaving 7 bases unmatched. The CDR3 extends over 16 amino acids. General study findings and limits: Repertoire richness, not evenness, was significantly elevated in CIN3+ cases versus controls.

Measured with immunoSEQ multiplex PCR; TCRdb has only the in-frame clones, and not every one. This repertoire includes tens of thousands of clones. A word on this clone: Its matching antigen is unknown. The CDR3 is cut off 3 residues early in the read; its end comes from the germline J gene.

This chain connects TRBV29-1 to TRBJ2-1; 8 nucleotides line up with TRBD1. This TCR was recovered from a woman aged 18 to 75 with a cervical HPV16 infection that either progressed to CIN3+ or cleared (not recorded which). Sequenced material: blood buffy coat. CDR3 DNA, as far as it was read: TGCAGCGTTGATGCAGGGGGCCGTAGCTCCTACAATGAG. Its protein is CSVDAGGRSSYNE. From start to end, the CDR3 is CSVDAGGRSSYNEQFF.